One and the same sample provided the 30 T cell receptor beta chains below, sequenced in a study of T cells after yellow fever vaccination. TCRdb used MiXCR to reprocess the 5' RACE reads, holding one entry per CDR3 protein. In the table there are about 500,000 distinct CDR3 sequences, roughly a sixth of which are singletons. The source material was PBMCs, sampled more than 4 days after the first yellow fever vaccination. These TCRs come from a man aged 18 to 29 who received the YFV17D yellow fever vaccine.

The chain combines TRBV9 with TRBJ1-5; D possibly corresponds to TRBD1 (5 bases). Germline lookup yields CDR1 SGDLS and CDR2 YYNGEE. V lost 4 bases and J lost 7, with 18 bases in between. This CDR3 is 15 amino acids long. The CDR3 reads CASSPTGGSGQPQHF. The DNA of the CDR3 is TGTGCCAGCAGCCCCACTGGGGGTTCGGGGCAGCCCCAGCATTTT.

This chain uses TRBV24-1 with TRBJ2-2; the match to TRBD1 covers 8 bases. In germline, CDR1 is KGHDR, CDR2 SFDVKD. J lost 6 bases, V lost 4 bases, and 12 bases had no gene match. The CDR3 runs to 17 residues. The DNA for the CDR3 is TGTGCCACCAGTGACCTAGACAGGGGCCCCAACGCCGGGGAGCTGTTTTTT. Its protein product is CATSDLDRGPNAGELFF.

This clonotype has a count of ten or more. CDR3 DNA: TGCAGCGTTGGACAGGGGGTAGGGAATCAGCCCCAGCATTTT. Translated, it gives CSVGQGVGNQPQHF. The V gene is TRBV29-1, the J gene TRBJ1-5; 9 bases agree with TRBD1. The V gene end was trimmed by 4 bases and the J gene end by 4 bases; junction bases not matched to a gene: 5. Germline assignment: CDR1 SQVTM and CDR2 ANQGSEA. The length of the CDR3 is 14 residues.

This clonotype was seen a few times. V gene TRBV7-2 combines with J gene TRBJ2-2; no reliable D call. The CDR3 covers 15 residues. V shed 1 base and J shed 6 bases, with 12 bases lying between them. Per the germline V gene, CDR1 is SGHTA and CDR2 is FQGNSA. The CDR3 sequence is CASSLGVSVPGELFF. The CDR3 nucleotides read TGTGCCAGCAGCTTAGGGGTCTCGGTCCCCGGGGAGCTGTTTTTT.

This CDR3 is CASSEGVGTEAFF. CDR3 DNA: TGTGCCAGCAGTGAAGGGGTGGGCACTGAAGCTTTCTTT. This rearrangement joins TRBV2 to TRBJ1-1; D is ambiguous. CDR3 length: 13 residues. Germline CDR1 reads SNHLY; CDR2 reads FYNNEI. Trimming pared 1 base from V and 4 bases from J, leaving 7 bases between. Filled out from reference TRBV2 and TRBJ1-1, the complete variable domain reads EPEVTQTPSHQVTQMGQEVILRCVPISNHLYFYWYRQILGQKVEFLVSFYNNEISEKSEIFDDQFSVERPDGSNFTLKIRSTKLEDSAMYFCASSEGVGTEAFFGQGTRLTVV.

V and J are TRBV29-1 and TRBJ1-1, with D hard to call. V lost 7 bases and J lost 4, with 13 bases in between. The CDR3 is 12 amino acids. Germline V gene data show CDR1 as SQVTM and CDR2 as ANQGSEA. The CDR3 sequence: CSAGAHGTEAFF. CDR3 sequence (DNA): TGCAGCGCTGGTGCCCACGGCACTGAAGCTTTCTTT.

This clonotype was found a few times. The CDR3 is CASSDGTGALKNYGYTF. In DNA form, the CDR3 reads TGTGCCAGCAGTGACGGGACAGGGGCTCTTAAGAACTATGGCTACACCTTC. The rearrangement uses TRBV12-3 or TRBV12-4 and TRBJ1-2; the match to TRBD1 covers 10 bases. The CDR3 spans 17 residues. V was pared by 5 bases and J by 2 bases, with 11 bases of the junction left unmatched.

CDR3 sequence reads: CASSVTREGYRAFF. The DNA for the CDR3 is TGTGCCAGCAGCGTAACCAGGGAGGGTTATCGAGCTTTCTTT. This rearrangement joins TRBV9 to TRBJ1-1; the D gene is possibly TRBD1 (5 bases). CDR1 and CDR2 (germline): SGDLS, YYNGEE. Trimming pared 1 base from V and 10 bases from J, leaving 17 bases between. The CDR3 spans 14 residues.

The CDR3 here is CASTAGQGGQPQHF. CDR3 in DNA: TGTGCCAGTACCGCGGGACAGGGCGGTCAGCCCCAGCATTTT. The chain has TRBV19 and TRBJ1-5; the match to TRBD1 covers 9 bases. Trimming took 7 bases from V and 6 from J; bases not matched to a gene: 7. Per the germline V gene, CDR1 is LNHDA and CDR2 is SQIVND (reference sequence). The CDR3 is 14 amino acids.

This clonotype showed up just once. The rearrangement uses TRBV5-4 and TRBJ2-2; a weak D match, TRBD2 (7 bases). CDR1 is SGHNT, CDR2 YYREEE, per germline (reference sequence). The ends were cut back, 6 bases at V and 6 bases at J, with 18 bases in the middle. The CDR3 totals 15 residues. The CDR3 bases are TGTGCCAGCACCACTCGAGGGGGGGGGCCCGGGGAGCTGTTTTTT. Amino acids: CASTTRGGGPGELFF. The complete variable domain, with remaining parts taken from reference TRBV5-4 and TRBJ2-2, reads ETGVTQSPTHLIKTRGQQVTLRCSSQSGHNTVSWYQQALGQGPQFIFQYYREEENGRGNFPPRFSGLQFPNYSSELNVNALELDDSALYLCASTTRGGGPGELFFGEGSRLTVL.

In this sample, this clonotype turned up many times. Written as DNA, the CDR3 is TGTGCCAGCACCTTGGCTCTAGCGGGGGGAGATACGCAGTATTTT. Its translation is CASTLALAGGDTQYF. The chain combines TRBV7-9 with TRBJ2-3; 11 bases fit TRBD2. This CDR3 has 15 amino acids. The V and J ends lost 7 bases and 5 bases, in that order; junction bases with no gene match: 8. Looked up from germline, CDR1 is SEHNR and CDR2 is FQNEAQ (reference sequence).

The chain employs TRBV28 and TRBJ2-1, with 9 bases fitting TRBD1. The germline V gene has CDR1 MDHEN and CDR2 SYDVKM. V lost 6 bases, J lost 2 bases, and 11 bases stayed unmatched. The CDR3 loop spans 17 amino acids. The CDR3 region is CASSLGQGGPTYNEQFF. CDR3 nucleotide sequence: TGTGCCAGCAGCTTGGGACAGGGTGGACCTACCTACAATGAGCAGTTCTTC.

The table lists this clonotype with a few counts. Here the CDR3 reads CATSDLRGAGETQYF. The CDR3 DNA reads TGTGCCACCAGTGATTTGAGGGGGGCGGGAGAGACCCAGTACTTC. J is TRBJ2-5 and V is TRBV24-1; D may correspond to TRBD1 or TRBD2 (6 bases each). CDR1 KGHDR and CDR2 SFDVKD come from the germline V gene. The CDR3 sequence is 15 residues long. V lost 0 bases to trimming and J lost 4 bases, with 11 bases between them.

V is TRBV12-3 or TRBV12-4 and J is TRBJ2-1, with 7 bases matching TRBD1. This CDR3 region has 18 residues. After removal of 1 base from V and 7 bases from J, the junction contained 16 bases not matched to a gene. The CDR3 DNA follows: TGTGCCAGCAGTTTAGGACAGGGTCATCCTGGGGACGGAAATGAGCAGTTCTTC. This gives the protein CASSLGQGHPGDGNEQFF.

The rearrangement joins TRBV7-2 to TRBJ1-5; D possibly corresponds to TRBD1 (6 bases). Germline lookup yields CDR1 SGHTA and CDR2 FQGNSA. The CDR3 loop spans 14 amino acids. Trimming took off 4 bases at V and 11 bases at J, with 18 bases between the two ends. CDR3 DNA: TGTGCCAGCAGCTCAGGGGCGGGCCGGCAAGCCCAGCATTTT. It encodes CASSSGAGRQAQHF.

The CDR3: CASSKGPFNTGELFF. The DNA of the CDR3 is TGTGCCAGCAGCAAAGGACCGTTCAACACCGGGGAGCTGTTTTTT. The V call is TRBV21-1, the J call TRBJ2-2. TRBV21-1 has pseudogene status. The CDR3 contains 15 residues.

The chain combines TRBV6-2 or TRBV6-3 with TRBJ2-7; a weak D match, TRBD2 (8 bases). The CDR3 covers 15 residues. Germline V CDR1 and CDR2: MNHEY, SVGEGT. Trimming shortened V by 6 bases and J by 1 base, and 16 bases separated the two germline ends. The CDR3 loop reads CASSDRVAGSYEQYV. The CDR3 DNA sequence: TGTGCCAGCAGCGACAGGGTAGCGGGGTCCTACGAGCAGTACGTC.

The V and J genes are TRBV30 and TRBJ2-1, with TRBD2 identical over 7 bases. The CDR3 has 11 residues. V lost 1 base to trimming and J lost 15 bases; unmatched junction nucleotides: 6. Germline-derived CDR1 and CDR2 are GTSNPN and SVGIG (reference sequence). CDR3: CAWSARLALFF. The CDR3 region has the DNA TGTGCCTGGAGTGCCAGACTAGCTCTGTTCTTC.

The V call is TRBV19, the J call TRBJ1-6, with D perhaps TRBD1 (6 bases). The length of the CDR3 is 17 residues. V dropped 8 bases and J dropped 5 bases, with 22 bases sitting between them. Per the germline V gene, CDR1 is LNHDA and CDR2 is SQIVND (reference sequence). The CDR3 spells CASGTASSGTNNSPLHF. In DNA, the CDR3 is TGTGCCAGTGGGACCGCCTCTTCCGGGACAAATAATTCACCCCTCCACTTT.

The chain joins TRBV3-1 to TRBJ2-6; D call uncertain. The CDR3 length is 14 residues. Between the trimmed V and J ends, which lost 0 bases and 12 bases, there was a span of 12 bases. The germline V gene encodes CDR1 LGHDT and CDR2 YNNKEL (reference sequence). The CDR3 bases are TGTGCCAGCAGCCAAGAAATCCAGGCCCGCGTCCTGACTTTC. It is translated as CASSQEIQARVLTF. Variable domain in full (rest from reference TRBV3-1 and TRBJ2-6): DTAVSQTPKYLVTQMGNDKSIKCEQNLGHDTMYWYKQDSKKFLKIMFSYNNKELIINETVPNRFSPKSPDKAHLNLHINSLELGDSAVYFCASSQEIQARVLTFGAGSRLTVL.

This clonotype was recorded a few times. V and J are TRBV20-1 and TRBJ1-1, with D unclear. The CDR3 has 15 amino acids. Germline loops: CDR1 DFQATT, CDR2 SNEGSKA (reference sequence). Trimming shortened V by 1 base and J by 0 bases, and 12 bases separated the two germline ends. CDR3 sequence (DNA): TGCAGTGCTAGAGTTCCCGGAAGGATGAACACTGAAGCTTTCTTT. Residues: CSARVPGRMNTEAFF.

The CDR3 protein is CASSSTRGAHYEQYF. The CDR3 DNA follows: TGTGCCAGCAGCTCGACGCGGGGGGCCCACTACGAGCAGTACTTC. The chain recombines TRBV5-6 with TRBJ2-7; 8 nucleotides agree with TRBD2. Germline V CDR1 and CDR2: SGHDT, YYEEEE. CDR3 size: 15 residues. Trimming took 3 bases from V and 3 from J; bases not matched to a gene: 8.

This clonotype came up a few times. The chain links TRBV10-3 to TRBJ2-3; 11 bases align to TRBD2. Germline V gives CDR1 ENHRY, CDR2 SYGVKD. Unmatched junction bases numbered 14, after V lost 10 bases and J lost 2 bases. This CDR3 region has 17 residues. This CDR3 is CATSSSGGRPNTDTQYF. The CDR3 DNA follows: TGTGCCACCTCTTCTAGCGGGGGGCGCCCTAACACAGATACGCAGTATTTT.

This clonotype turned up a few times. The chain has TRBV6-2 or TRBV6-3 and TRBJ2-1; tentatively, D is TRBD2 (6 bases). Germline V lookup: CDR1 MNHEY, CDR2 SVGEGT. This CDR3 contains 13 residues. The ends were cut back, 4 bases at V and 8 bases at J, with 12 bases in the middle. CDR3 in DNA: TGTGCCAGCAGTTCCAGGAGGGGCGATGAGCAGTTCTTC. It codes for CASSSRRGDEQFF.

Many counts were recorded for this clonotype. The rearrangement links TRBV5-1 to TRBJ2-1; 11 nucleotides line up with TRBD1. Germline values: CDR1 SGHRS, CDR2 YFSETQ. J gave up 2 bases and V 4 bases, and 2 bases lay outside the gene matches. There are 15 residues in the CDR3. This chain's CDR3 is CASSGTGGTYNEQFF. The DNA for the CDR3 is TGCGCCAGCAGCGGGACAGGGGGGACCTACAATGAGCAGTTCTTC. The full variable domain, its missing parts supplied by reference TRBV5-1 and TRBJ2-1, is KAGVTQTPRYLIKTRGQQVTLSCSPISGHRSVSWYQQTPGQGLQFLFEYFSETQRNKGNFPGRFSGRQFSNSRSEMNVSTLELGDSALYLCASSGTGGTYNEQFFGPGTRLTVL.

This clonotype was seen repeatedly, ten times or more. The chain employs TRBV19 and TRBJ2-2, with a possible D match to TRBD2 (6 bases). Germline CDR1 and CDR2: LNHDA and SQIVND (reference sequence). V lost 4 bases and J lost 4, with 7 bases in between. The CDR3 consists of 13 residues. The DNA of the CDR3 is TGTGCCAGTAGTAGTAGCGGCACCGGGGAGCTGTTTTTT. Translated: CASSSSGTGELFF.

V and J are TRBV18 and TRBJ2-2; D unresolved. The CDR3 extends over 13 amino acids. Trimming took 1 base from V and 11 from J, leaving 11 bases between them. Germline CDR1 KGHSH, CDR2 LQKENI. CDR3 bases: TGTGCCAGCTCACCACTGGGGTACGGCGAGCTGTTTTTT. It specifies CASSPLGYGELFF.

This clonotype was counted many times. The chain uses TRBV20-1 and TRBJ1-6; D call uncertain. The ends were cut back, 0 bases at V and 10 bases at J, with 13 bases in the middle. The CDR3 runs to 14 residues. Germline V gene sequence: CDR1 DFQATT, CDR2 SNEGSKA (reference sequence). Here the CDR3 reads CSARDPAGSSPLHF. The DNA for the CDR3 is TGCAGTGCTAGAGATCCGGCAGGATCCTCACCCCTCCACTTT.

This clonotype was found once. The chain is built from TRBV7-2 and TRBJ1-2; D may be TRBD1 (6 bases). The V and J ends lost 4 bases and 8 bases respectively, with 17 bases between them. Germline CDR1 SGHTA, CDR2 FQGNSA. This CDR3 is 14 amino acids long. The CDR3 loop reads CASSSSLSGVGYTF. The CDR3 DNA is TGTGCCAGCAGCTCATCTCTTTCAGGGGTCGGCTACACCTTC.

V gene TRBV12-3 or TRBV12-4 combines with J gene TRBJ2-5; 8 nucleotides line up with TRBD1. This CDR3 spans 13 amino acids. V lost 6 bases to trimming and J lost 5 bases; unmatched junction nucleotides: 5. CDR3 DNA: TGTGCCAGCAGGACAGGGGCTTGGGAGACCCAGTACTTC. As protein: CASRTGAWETQYF.